Included here is one TCR beta chain sequence, with context. The data stem from a study of blood T cell repertoires in COVID-19. Background on the study: Sites in the United States, Italy and Spain provided acute and convalescent COVID-19 samples. In each case, the material was cDNA or gDNA derived from T cells, B-cell-depleted T cells, or PBMCs.

Authors' methods: Amplified reference gene primers provided the basis for estimating nucleated cell counts. TCRdb keeps only in-frame clones here, not all; method: immunoSEQ multiplex PCR. V and J calls and clone size come straight from that table; D and trimming were deduced from the DNA. The sample holds 60,000 to 75,000 clones, more than 75% seen once. The germline CDR1 and CDR2 sequences are SGHAT and FQNNGV. Trimming stripped 7 bases from V and 9 bases from J, with 22 bases between. The CDR3 totals 15 residues. The clonotype was recovered from a woman of 80 years or more with acute or convalescent COVID-19. Sequences were obtained from peripheral blood. V and J are TRBV11-2 and TRBJ2-1; maybe TRBD2 (6 bases). The CDR3 spells CASTPGGGSGGEQFF. The CDR3 DNA reads TGTGCCAGCACCCCTGGGGGAGGCTCTGGGGGTGAGCAGTTCTTC.